Below, one TCR beta chain is given with its context. This clonotype is a singleton in its sample. Its antigen remains undetermined. Base qualities were left out, and no much larger clone turns up one base away. One read alone is weak evidence. V lost 5 bases and J lost 3 bases; the stretch between them is 16 bases long. Counted from cysteine to phenylalanine, this CDR3 has 15 amino acids. This entry keeps only the CDR3 DNA: 45 bases, framed from base 1. The CDR1 and CDR2 encoded by the germline V gene (reference sequence) are LNHDA and SQIVND. The libraries included unique molecular identifier barcodes, and the barcodes were used to quantify clonotypes. Qiagen AllPrep DNA/RNA Micro kits were used to isolate total RNA, and an Agilent TapeStation was used to check RNA quality. TCR beta libraries were built by 5' RACE: cDNA synthesis followed by two PCR steps using TCR beta constant-region gene-specific primers. Sequencing of the TCR beta libraries was done on an Illumina MiSeq platform. In the original analysis: Reads were processed with MIGEC, MiXCR and VDJtools. The frequency of each clonotype was calculated as the fraction of all unique molecular identifiers in the sample that belonged to that clonotype. Nonfunctional TRBV genes listed as pseudogenes or open reading frames in IMGT, such as TRBV1, TRBV12-1 and TRBV21, were excluded. TCRdb reprocessing: public reads trimmed at Q25 with fastp, clones called with MiXCR, in-frame beta chains kept. Merged by CDR3 protein, the rows form single entries marked with the most common genes and DNA. V and J calls and clone size were set by TCRdb, not the authors. This sample is represented by over 20,000 distinct CDR3 sequences; about 2.7% of them were singletons. The top ten clonotypes cover over 25% of the sample.

This record belongs to a study of beta chain bispecific antibodies for T cell cancers (dated by TCRdb to the early 2020s). Looking at the study overall: Healthy donor T cells were cocultured with T cell leukemia lines and bispecific antibodies, then TRBV sequencing of surviving cells measured the depletion of each TRBV family. Jurkat cells expressed surface TRBV12 (TRBV12-3), and HPB-ALL cells expressed surface TRBV5-5.

For 2 to 3 days, T cells were expanded from blood mononuclear cells using either the anti-CD3 antibody OKT3 or CD3/CD28 Dynabeads. Expanded T cells were maintained in RPMI 1640 supplemented with approximately 10% fetal bovine serum, recombinant human IL-2 (roughly 100 IU/ml) and IL-7 (roughly 5 ng/ml). For cocultures, about 50,000 normal T cells were combined with about 50,000 target cells and bispecific antibody in 100 ul and incubated for 17 hours at 37 degrees C. Every bispecific antibody was made of two single-chain variable fragments, expressed in a single-chain diabody format carrying a His tag. The effector T cells were obtained from healthy human donors, with peripheral blood mononuclear cells isolated from leukapheresis samples by Ficoll density gradient centrifugation. General conclusions and limits of the study: Cross-reactivity of the anti-TRBV5-5 antibody with TRBV5-6 was attributed to high sequence similarity between the two genes. Leukemia cell line cells were mixed with normal T cells in each sequenced sample, and most of the targeted TRBV signal was derived from the leukemia cells rather than from the normal T cells.

The rearranged segments are TRBV19 and TRBJ1-2; confidence is insufficient to name the D gene. The sequenced material came from healthy donor T cells cultured with leukemia cells. The clonotype originates from a human donor in good health. Some clones in this sample may be carry-over from other donors' samples. DNA sequence: TGTGCCAGTAGTGTCGACCGCGGCGGGGACTATGGCTACACCTTC. Its protein product is CASSVDRGGDYGYTF.